This TCR beta chain emerged from a study of blood T cells in healthy people across ages. Study-wide results and caveats: Expanded clonotype changes were possibly confounded by unknown donor CMV status.

The CDR3 contains 15 residues. V shed 5 bases and J shed 0 bases, with 8 bases lying between them. Total RNA, at least 6 micrograms per sample, came from PBMCs. Notes on this clonotype: Antigen specificity is unknown.

Then a second PCR, running roughly 7 to 11 cycles, was carried out with a sample-barcoded 5' primer and a J-beta primer mix. Via MiXCR, TCRdb re-called the 5' RACE reads, giving one row per CDR3 protein. The sample carries 1.5 million to 1.9 million distinct CDR3 sequences, approximately 43% recorded once. V gene TRBV12-3 or TRBV12-4 combines with J gene TRBJ1-6; D is uncertain. The TCR was taken from a woman under 30 in good health. The sequenced material came from blood. Here the CDR3 DNA reads TGTGCCAGCAGTACCCGGCGCTCCTATAATTCACCCCTCCACTTT. Its protein is CASSTRRSYNSPLHF.